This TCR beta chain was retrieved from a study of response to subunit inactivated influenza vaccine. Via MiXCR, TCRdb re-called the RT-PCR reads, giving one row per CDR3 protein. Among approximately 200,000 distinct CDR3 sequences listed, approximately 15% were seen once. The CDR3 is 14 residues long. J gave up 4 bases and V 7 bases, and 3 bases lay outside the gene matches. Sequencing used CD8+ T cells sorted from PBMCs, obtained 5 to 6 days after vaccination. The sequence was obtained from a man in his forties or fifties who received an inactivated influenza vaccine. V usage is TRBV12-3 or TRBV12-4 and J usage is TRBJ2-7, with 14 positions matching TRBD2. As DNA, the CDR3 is TGTGCCAGCACGACTAGCGGGAGGGAGTACGAGCAGTACTTC. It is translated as CASTTSGREYEQYF.